This TCR beta chain was documented in a study of T-cell memory formation after mild COVID-19. Broader study findings: While clones contracting from day 15 to 85 were balanced between CD4 and CD8, later expanders leaned CD4+. Day 37-peaking second-wave clones had unconfirmed SARS-CoV-2 specificity. Some clones that responded turned up in pre-infection memory, which suggests that cross-reactive memory joined in.

Trimming removed 6 bases from V and 10 bases from J; junction bases left unmatched: 20. CDR1 SGHDN and CDR2 FVKESK come from the germline V gene. This CDR3 comprises 16 residues. On this clonotype: Its antigen is not identified.

Using constant-segment primers, 5'RACE produced TCR alpha and TCR beta cDNA libraries carrying sample barcodes and UMIs. TCRdb fed the 5' RACE reads into MiXCR, producing one record per CDR3 protein. This table holds approximately 400,000 distinct CDR3 sequences, 24% found once. Input material: PBMCs or a T cell subset sorted from them (not recorded which). The V gene is TRBV14, the J gene TRBJ1-1; 7 bases align to TRBD1. This receptor was obtained from an adult woman who had mild COVID-19 (a few samples of this study predate the infection). Cell type and time point are not known. The CDR3 loop reads CASSTKTGVWAPGAFF. For the CDR3, the DNA is TGTGCCAGCAGTACCAAAACAGGGGTTTGGGCCCCCGGAGCTTTCTTT.